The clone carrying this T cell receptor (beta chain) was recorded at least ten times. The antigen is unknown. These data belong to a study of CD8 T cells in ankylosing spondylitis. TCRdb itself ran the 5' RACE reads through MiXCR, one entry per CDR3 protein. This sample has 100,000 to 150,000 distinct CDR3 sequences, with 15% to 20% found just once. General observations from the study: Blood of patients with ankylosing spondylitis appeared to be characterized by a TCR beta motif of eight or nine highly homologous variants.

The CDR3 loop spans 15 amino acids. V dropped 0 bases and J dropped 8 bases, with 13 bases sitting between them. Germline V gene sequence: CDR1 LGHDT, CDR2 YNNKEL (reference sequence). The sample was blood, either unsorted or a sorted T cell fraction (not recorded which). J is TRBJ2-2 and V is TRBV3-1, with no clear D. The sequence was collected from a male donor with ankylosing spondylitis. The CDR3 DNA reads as TGTGCCAGCAGCCAAGATATAAAGGTGGCTGGGGAGCTGTTTTTT. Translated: CASSQDIKVAGELFF.